This TCR beta chain is drawn from a study of OX40 agonist ivuxolimab in advanced cancers. Study-level background: Hepatocellular carcinoma, melanoma, renal cell or head and neck cancer was diagnosed in the dose-escalation patients.

Data came from immunoSEQ multiplex PCR; TCRdb stores just in-frame clones and leaves some out. The repertoire holds roughly 64,000 clones, with 84% as singletons. Whole-study findings and limits: Fewer expanded clones were found on average in CD4+ than in CD8+ T cells. Near-lowest levels of clonal expansion characterized partial responders at 0.1-3.0 mg/kg. Within 6 weeks, CD4+ and CD8+ blood T cells expanded clonally at 0.1 to 3.0 mg/kg.

Germline loops: CDR1 MNHEY, CDR2 SVGAGI. The V end lost 4 bases, the J end lost 6 bases, and 10 bases lay between the germline ends. The length of the CDR3 is 13 residues. Of note for this clone: Its antigen is currently unknown.

The sample in question was CD4+ or CD8+ T cells sorted from blood, obtained in a trial of the OX40 agonist ivuxolimab. This chain connects TRBV6-5 to TRBJ2-1; D ambiguous. The sequence was obtained from an adult with an advanced solid tumor such as melanoma, head and neck, liver or kidney cancer. This chain's CDR3 is CASSLGAGNEQFF. The CDR3 nucleotides read TGTGCCAGCAGTTTGGGTGCAGGCAATGAGCAGTTCTTC.